This TCR beta chain originates from a study of cytomegalovirus exposure and HLA in healthy donors. At the level of the study: Sequencing of about 179 million T cells in an earlier analysis found roughly 120 million unique TCR beta sequences. Of the donors genotyped, several hundred in all, 75% to 85% fell in the Caucasian-associated ancestry cluster. Findings and limits, study-wide: The study designated roughly 150 TCR beta chains cytomegalovirus-associated.

With respect to this clone: No antigen is known for it.

Trimming cost V 4 bases and J 7 bases, with 14 bases left between them. Germline V gives CDR1 MNHNY, CDR2 SVGAGI (reference sequence). CDR3 size: 13 residues. Primers for the PCR totalled 60 Vbeta and 13 Jbeta. Using immunoSEQ multiplex PCR, the repertoire was profiled, and TCRdb retains in-frame clones only, with some absent. Of about 55,000 clones listed, roughly 50% were seen once; the top ten hold 12%. Input material: PBMCs. The TCR originated in a human donor in good health. The chain couples TRBV6-6 to TRBJ2-7, with D tentatively TRBD2 (6 bases). The CDR3: CASSSGLGREQYF. The CDR3 nucleotides read TGTGCCAGCAGTTCGGGACTGGGAAGGGAGCAGTACTTC.